This TCR beta chain was recovered during a study of T cells after yellow fever vaccination (dated by TCRdb to about 2019). About the study as a whole: Libraries from fractions with low cell numbers were prepared with the SMART-Seq v4 Ultra Low Input RNA kit. To follow T-cell clones before and after both primary and booster YFV17D yellow fever vaccination, bulk TCR alpha and beta repertoires underwent longitudinal sequencing. Two healthy male donors, one aged 18 to 29 and one aged 30 to 40 years, were included in the cohort. Blood was drawn at multiple timepoints before and after primary and secondary immunization, with bulk PBMC replicates and cell subsets isolated.

This clonotype was found many times. Its antigen is unknown. There are no base qualities to consult, and no much larger clone falls within one base. Synthesis of TCR cDNA relied on 5'RACE template switching, a step that introduced a universal primer site along with unique molecular identifiers. Priming of cDNA synthesis was performed from both the TCR alpha and TCR beta constant segments. Libraries were amplified in two PCR steps, with sample barcodes and sequencing adapters added in the second step. Libraries were sequenced on Illumina HiSeq 2500 (2x100 bp) or NovaSeq (2x150 bp). In the paper's pipeline: Reads were demultiplexed and collapsed into UMI consensus sequences with MIGEC, and V(D)J alignment was performed with MiXCR. Clonotypes responding to the vaccine were identified with edgeR on replicate PBMC samples, with the criteria of FDR below 0.01 and a log2 fold change above 5 up to day 15. Each bulk clonotype was labeled CD4 or CD8 based on which sequenced repertoire, CD4 or CD8, contained the clonotype at higher abundance. TCRdb reprocessed the public reads (quality trimming at Q25 with fastp, clone calling with MiXCR) and kept in-frame beta chains. Here each entry gathers all rows of one CDR3 protein and keeps the most common genes and DNA. TCRdb, rather than the study authors, made the V and J calls. This sample is represented by under 700,000 distinct CDR3 sequences; roughly a sixth of them were singletons. The ten largest clonotypes hold roughly a sixth of the sample.

The intended sense of this specimen's treatment or condition label: live attenuated yellow fever vaccine strain. At each blood-draw timepoint, two biological replicates of bulk PBMCs were obtained. PBMCs were isolated from peripheral blood using a standard Ficoll-Paque protocol. TriZol was used to extract RNA from bulk PBMCs, from CD4 and CD8 fractions, and from dextramer-positive and dextramer-negative fractions. At the junction V is shortened by 3 bases and J by 5 bases, with 16 bases in between. For CDR1 and CDR2, the germline V gene lists MGHRA and YSYEKL. The CDR3 starts with the cysteine, ends with the phenylalanine, and has 16 residues. Only the CDR3 part of the read is kept: 48 bases, read in frame from the first base. General study outcomes and caveats: FACS-sorted repertoires could contain abundant contaminating clonotypes from the bulk population, so computational filtering was required. A small fraction of clonotypes showed up in both the CD4 and CD8 compartments, probably as a result of convergent recombination. Because the study included only two donors, the extent to which the findings can be generalized is limited. Compared with the primary T-cell response, the secondary T-cell response was weaker but faster, peaking on day 5 rather than day 15. Most clones expanded after primary vaccination were re-detected after the booster (almost 98% of CD4 and approximately 88% of CD8), suggesting broad memory maintenance.

The starting material was PBMCs, obtained about 5 days after the first yellow fever vaccination. The clonotype comes from a man aged 18 to 30 who received the YFV17D yellow fever vaccine. The sequence joins TRBV4-1 to TRBJ2-2; TRBD2 is a weak D gene call, 7 bases matching. The DNA is TGCGCCAGCAGCCAGCCCAAGGGAGGGGGTACCGGGGAGCTGTTTTTT. The resulting protein is CASSQPKGGGTGELFF.